Each of the 5 T cell receptor beta chains below was sequenced from the same sample in a study of T cell repertoires in cytomegalovirus infection (dated by TCRdb to the late 2010s). Their antigen targets remain unknown. This specimen's treatment or condition label, interpreted: in vitro stimulation with specific CMV peptide epitopes to enrich CMV-specific T cells. Sequencing took place on an Illumina HiSeq 1500. Using fastp trimming at Q25 and MiXCR clonotype assembly, TCRdb reanalyzed the public sequencing data and kept in-frame beta chains. Each record represents a unique CDR3 protein, reported with the most common genes and DNA among its rows. Recorded for this sample are 450,000 to 550,000 distinct CDR3 sequences; approximately 46% of them occurred a single time. The ten biggest clones cover just under 45% of the sample. The specimen comprised cultured PBMCs, sampled from culture after CMV antigen stimulation. The receptors derive from a human donor in good health (CMV status not recorded). Some clones in this sample may be carry-over from other donors' samples.

The chain carries TRBV19 and TRBJ1-1; maybe TRBD1 (6 bases). Germline-derived CDR1 and CDR2 are LNHDA and SQIVND (reference sequence). Trimming shortened V by 4 bases and J by 4 bases, and 10 bases separated the two germline ends. The CDR3 is 13 amino acids. The CDR3: CASSTQTGTEAFF. CDR3 in DNA: TGTGCCAGTAGTACGCAGACAGGCACTGAAGCTTTCTTT.

This clonotype was detected once. V and J are TRBV27 and TRBJ2-7; 9 nucleotides match TRBD1. The V segment lost 6 bases and the J segment 2 bases; nucleotides outside the gene matches: 11. Germline V lookup: CDR1 MNHEY, CDR2 SMNVEV (reference sequence). The CDR3 contains 16 residues. This CDR3 is CASSLIGTGTPYEQYF. The CDR3 nucleotides are TGTGCCAGCAGCCTGATAGGGACAGGGACTCCCTACGAGCAGTACTTC.

The chain joins TRBV11-2 to TRBJ1-1; no reliable D call. The germline V gene encodes CDR1 SGHAT and CDR2 FQNNGV. Trimming removed 6 bases at V and 0 bases at J, with 8 bases between. The CDR3 consists of 13 residues. The CDR3 DNA sequence: TGTGCCAGCAGGGACGGGTTGAACACTGAAGCTTTCTTT. Translated: CASRDGLNTEAFF.

This clonotype showed up just a few times. The chain links TRBV12-3 or TRBV12-4 to TRBJ1-1; D is undetermined. The CDR3 runs 13 residues. Trimming removed 7 bases from V and 0 bases from J, with 9 bases in between. The CDR3 spells CASTDWVNTEAFF. The CDR3 DNA reads as TGTGCCAGCACCGACTGGGTGAACACTGAAGCTTTCTTT.

V is TRBV12-5 and J is TRBJ2-5; 12 positions match TRBD2. Trimming at V came to 1 base and at J to 1 base, leaving 4 bases not matched to a gene. The CDR3 sequence is 17 residues long. Germline V gene lookup returns CDR1 LGHNT and CDR2 FRNRAP. Here the CDR3 DNA reads TGTGCTAGTGGTTTGGGCGGACTAGCGGGGACCCAAGAGACCCAGTACTTC. Translated: CASGLGGLAGTQETQYF.